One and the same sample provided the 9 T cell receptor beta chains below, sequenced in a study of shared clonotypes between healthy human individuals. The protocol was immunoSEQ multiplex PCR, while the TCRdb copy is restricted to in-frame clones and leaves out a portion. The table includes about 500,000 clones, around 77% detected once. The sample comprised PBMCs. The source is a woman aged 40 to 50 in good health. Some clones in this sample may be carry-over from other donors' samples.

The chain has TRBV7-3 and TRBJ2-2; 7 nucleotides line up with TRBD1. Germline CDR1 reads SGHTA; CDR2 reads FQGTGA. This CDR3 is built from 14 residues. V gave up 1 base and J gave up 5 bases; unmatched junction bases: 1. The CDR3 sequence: CASSLRQGTGELFF. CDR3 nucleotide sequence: TGTGCCAGCAGCTTAAGACAGGGAACCGGGGAGCTGTTTTTT.

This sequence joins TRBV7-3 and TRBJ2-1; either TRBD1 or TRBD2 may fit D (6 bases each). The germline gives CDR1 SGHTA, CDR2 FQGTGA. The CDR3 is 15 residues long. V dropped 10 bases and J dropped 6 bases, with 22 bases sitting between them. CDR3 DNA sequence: TGTGCCACCAGTAGGGGGGATAGTCGAACCAATGAGCAGTTCTTC. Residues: CATSRGDSRTNEQFF.

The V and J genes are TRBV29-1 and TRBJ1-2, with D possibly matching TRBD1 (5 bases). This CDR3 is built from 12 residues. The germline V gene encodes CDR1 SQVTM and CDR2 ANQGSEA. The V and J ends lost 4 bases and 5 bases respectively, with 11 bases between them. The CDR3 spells CSVVGGGYGYTF. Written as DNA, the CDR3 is TGCAGCGTTGTCGGGGGTGGGTATGGCTACACCTTC.

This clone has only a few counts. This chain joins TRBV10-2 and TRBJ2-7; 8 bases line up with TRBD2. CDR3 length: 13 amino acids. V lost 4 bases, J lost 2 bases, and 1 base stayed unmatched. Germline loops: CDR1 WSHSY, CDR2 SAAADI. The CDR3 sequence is CASSVREAYEQYF. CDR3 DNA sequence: TGCGCCAGCAGTGTGCGGGAGGCCTACGAGCAGTACTTC.

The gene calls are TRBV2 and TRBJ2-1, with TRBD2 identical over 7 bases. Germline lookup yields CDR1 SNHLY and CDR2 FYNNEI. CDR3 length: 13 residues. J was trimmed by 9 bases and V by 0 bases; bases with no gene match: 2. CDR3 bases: TGTGCCAGCAGTGAAGCTCGGGGGGTTGAGCAGTTCTTC. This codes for CASSEARGVEQFF.

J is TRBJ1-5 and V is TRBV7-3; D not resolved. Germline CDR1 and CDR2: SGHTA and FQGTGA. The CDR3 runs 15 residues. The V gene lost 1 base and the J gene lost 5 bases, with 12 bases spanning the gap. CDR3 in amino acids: CASSLIPGIHQPQHF. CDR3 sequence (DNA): TGTGCCAGCAGCTTAATCCCCGGGATACATCAGCCCCAGCATTTT.

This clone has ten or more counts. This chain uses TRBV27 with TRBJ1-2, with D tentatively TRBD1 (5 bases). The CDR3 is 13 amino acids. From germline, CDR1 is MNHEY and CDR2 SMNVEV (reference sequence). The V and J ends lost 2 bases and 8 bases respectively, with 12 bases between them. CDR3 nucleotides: TGTGCCAGCAGTTTAGCGGGGGTCGAGGGCTACACCTTC. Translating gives CASSLAGVEGYTF.

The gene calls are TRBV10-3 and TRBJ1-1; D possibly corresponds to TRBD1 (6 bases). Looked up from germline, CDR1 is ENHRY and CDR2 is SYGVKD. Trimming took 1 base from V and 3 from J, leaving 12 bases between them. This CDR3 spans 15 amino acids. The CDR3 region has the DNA TGTGCCATCAGTGAGTTGGGGGGCGGTTACACTGAAGCTTTCTTT. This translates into CAISELGGGYTEAFF.

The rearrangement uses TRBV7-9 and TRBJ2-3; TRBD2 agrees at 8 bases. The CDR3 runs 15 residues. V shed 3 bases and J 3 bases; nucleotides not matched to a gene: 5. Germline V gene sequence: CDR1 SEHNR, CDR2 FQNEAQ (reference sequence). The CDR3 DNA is TGTGCCAGCAGCTTTAGCGGGGAGGTTACAGATACGCAGTATTTT. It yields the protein CASSFSGEVTDTQYF.